These 23 T cell receptor beta chains were all obtained from the same sample, sequenced in a study of shared clonotypes between healthy human individuals. Repertoires were generated with immunoSEQ multiplex PCR, while TCRdb's copy carries only in-frame clones and drops some. The table has around 2.5 million clones, under 95% seen once. Input material: naive CD4+ T cells from PBMCs. Subset defined: CD45RA+ positively selected. The receptor set was obtained from a man aged 18 to 29 in good health. Some clones in this sample may be carry-over from other donors' samples.

This rearrangement joins TRBV27 to TRBJ2-5; 15 nucleotides match TRBD2. Germline V lookup: CDR1 MNHEY, CDR2 SMNVEV (reference sequence). CDR3 length: 16 residues. V lost 6 bases and J lost 11; bases outside the gene matches: 13. CDR3 DNA sequence: TGTGCCAGCAGCCATAGGGGGACTAGCGGGAGGCAGGAGCAGTACTTC. Translation gives CASSHRGTSGRQEQYF.

The chain carries TRBV6-1 and TRBJ1-2; D remains unclear. Germline CDR1 MNHNS, CDR2 SASEGT. CDR3 length: 14 amino acids. The V gene lost 1 base and the J gene lost 5 bases, with 11 bases spanning the gap. This chain's CDR3 is CASSEEKGRYGYTF. In nucleotides, the CDR3 is TGTGCCAGCAGTGAAGAAAAGGGAAGGTATGGCTACACCTTC.

The gene calls are TRBV11-2 and TRBJ1-3, with D uncertain. The CDR3 sequence is 13 residues long. The V gene lost 2 bases and the J gene lost 6 bases, with 8 bases spanning the gap. Germline V gene sequence: CDR1 SGHAT, CDR2 FQNNGV. The CDR3 DNA reads TGTGCCAGCAGCTTATCCGCAATAAACACCATATATTTT. Translated: CASSLSAINTIYF.

For the CDR3, the DNA is TGCGCCAGCAGTGATAAGGCGGGAGGGCTAAATGAGCAGTTCTTC. Translating gives CASSDKAGGLNEQFF. The chain employs TRBV10-2 and TRBJ2-1, with 9 bases lining up with TRBD2. This CDR3 has 15 residues. V shed 3 bases and J 7 bases; nucleotides not matched to a gene: 7. CDR1 and CDR2 (germline): WSHSY, SAAADI.

The chain joins TRBV7-9 to TRBJ2-5; 13 bases agree with TRBD2. The CDR3 is 16 amino acids. V lost 5 bases to trimming and J lost 2 bases; unmatched junction nucleotides: 5. The germline gives CDR1 SEHNR, CDR2 FQNEAQ (reference sequence). CDR3 region: CASSTGLAGVQETQYF. CDR3 nucleotides: TGTGCCAGCAGCACCGGACTAGCGGGGGTACAAGAGACCCAGTACTTC.

The V and J genes are TRBV18 and TRBJ2-5; D call uncertain. Germline CDR1 and CDR2: KGHSH and LQKENI. This CDR3 spans 14 amino acids. Deletions cut 2 bases from V and 4 bases from J, with 11 bases between. The CDR3 sequence: CASSPSLRLETQYF. CDR3 nucleotides: TGTGCCAGCTCACCATCCCTGCGGCTAGAGACCCAGTACTTC.

The CDR3, as DNA: TGTGCCAGCAGTGGACCACCCGGGACATCCCCAGGCAATCAGCCCCAGCATTTT. Protein product: CASSGPPGTSPGNQPQHF. The chain couples TRBV27 to TRBJ1-5, with D possibly matching TRBD1 (6 bases). CDR3 length equals 18 residues. Deletions cut 5 bases from V and 2 bases from J, with 22 bases between. The germline gives CDR1 MNHEY, CDR2 SMNVEV (reference sequence).

The table lists this clone with a count of one. The DNA of the CDR3 is TGTGCCTGGAGTCCTAGCGGGAGGCCCCAAGAGACCCAGTACTTC. Translating it yields CAWSPSGRPQETQYF. The V call is TRBV30, the J call TRBJ2-5, with 11 bases identical to TRBD2. The CDR3 covers 15 residues. The germline V gene has CDR1 GTSNPN and CDR2 SVGIG (reference sequence). V shed 2 bases, J shed 1 base, and the junction held 3 bases outside the gene matches.

In its sample, this clone was seen once. The rearrangement links TRBV6-1 to TRBJ2-1; maybe TRBD2 (5 bases). This CDR3 has 15 amino acids. Germline V CDR1 and CDR2: MNHNS, SASEGT. The germline V and J ends were trimmed by 3 bases and 4 bases, with 13 bases remaining between them. The CDR3 loop is CASSDSSPLYNEQFF. As DNA, the CDR3 is TGTGCCAGCAGTGATTCTAGCCCCCTATACAATGAGCAGTTCTTC.

Only a few counts were recorded for this clone. V and J are TRBV12-5 and TRBJ1-1; D might be TRBD1 (5 bases). Between the trimmed V and J ends, which lost 4 bases and 8 bases, there was a span of 14 bases. Germline loops: CDR1 LGHNT, CDR2 FRNRAP. The CDR3 covers 13 residues. The CDR3 sequence is CASGSRQGGEAFF. CDR3 coding DNA: TGTGCTAGTGGTTCACGCCAGGGTGGCGAAGCTTTCTTT.

Concerning this clone: The junction and the germline gene differ at one end; a read error may be behind it. The V and J genes are TRBV5-6 and TRBJ1-3; D ambiguous. CDR1 SGHDT and CDR2 YYEEEE come from the germline V gene. The length of the CDR3 is 16 residues. CDR3 DNA: TGTGCCAGCAGCTTTTTCTCCATTCGGGGTGGAGACACCATATATTTT. Translation gives CASSFFSIRGGDTIYF.

The V gene is TRBV28, the J gene TRBJ2-4; maybe TRBD2 (5 bases). The CDR3 has 14 amino acids. Per germline, CDR1 MDHEN and CDR2 SYDVKM. With 6 bases removed from V and 7 bases from J, the gap between germline ends came to 16 bases. CDR3 sequence reads: CASRPTPGWNIQYF. DNA for the CDR3: TGTGCCAGCAGACCAACTCCGGGGTGGAACATTCAGTACTTC.

On this clone: The same CDR3 also results from other DNA sequences found in this sample. The chain has TRBV7-3 and TRBJ1-1; D gene uncertain. This CDR3 comprises 13 residues. The germline CDR1 and CDR2 sequences are SGHTA and FQGTGA. V lost 1 base and J 5 bases, leaving 8 bases between the germline ends. For the CDR3, the DNA is TGTGCCAGCAGCTTAAAGGGAGGAACTGAAGCTTTCTTT. Translated: CASSLKGGTEAFF.

The V gene is TRBV19, the J gene TRBJ1-2, with a weak D call TRBD1 (5 bases). Per germline, CDR1 LNHDA and CDR2 SQIVND (reference sequence). The CDR3 runs 16 residues. V lost 5 bases and J lost 0, with 16 bases in between. CDR3: CASSPGGKPTNYGYTF. The DNA for the CDR3 is TGTGCCAGTAGTCCCGGGGGTAAACCGACTAACTATGGCTACACCTTC.

This chain links TRBV30 with TRBJ1-5, with no clear D. Trimming took 5 bases from V and 7 from J, leaving 15 bases between them. Germline CDR1 reads GTSNPN; CDR2 reads SVGIG (reference sequence). This CDR3 spans 13 amino acids. Written as DNA, the CDR3 is TGTGCCTGGTCACGCGGGCATTCCCAGCCCCAGCATTTT. It is translated as CAWSRGHSQPQHF. Filled out from reference TRBV30 and TRBJ1-5, the complete variable domain reads SQTIHQWPATLVQPVGSPLSLECTVEGTSNPNLYWYRQAAGRGLQLLFYSVGIGQISSEVPQNLSASRPQDRQFILSSKKLLLSDSGFYLCAWSRGHSQPQHFGDGTRLSIL.

The chain carries TRBV6-5 and TRBJ1-5; D is undetermined. Trimming pared 5 bases from V and 6 bases from J, leaving 11 bases between. The CDR3 covers 13 residues. CDR1 MNHEY and CDR2 SVGAGI come from the germline V gene. CDR3 in DNA: TGTGCCAGCAGTCCCTTTGGTGGTCAGCCCCAGCATTTT. Translation gives CASSPFGGQPQHF.

CDR3 sequence reads: CASSAQLAGASDTQYF. The CDR3 bases are TGTGCCAGCAGCGCACAATTAGCGGGAGCGTCCGATACGCAGTATTTT. The chain recombines TRBV7-2 with TRBJ2-3, with TRBD2 identical over 9 bases. The CDR3 totals 16 residues. Trimming removed 5 bases from V and 6 bases from J; junction bases left unmatched: 12. Germline V gene data show CDR1 as SGHTA and CDR2 as FQGNSA.

The chain recombines TRBV4-3 with TRBJ2-5; D is unclear. Deletions cut 4 bases from V and 2 bases from J, with 11 bases between. This CDR3 comprises 14 residues. Per the germline V gene, CDR1 is LGHNA and CDR2 is YSLEER. As DNA, the CDR3 is TGCGCCAGCAGCCCCGAGATAGGGCAAGAGACCCAGTACTTC. Its protein is CASSPEIGQETQYF.

This CDR3 reads CSVVDRNTEAFF. The CDR3 region has the DNA TGCAGCGTTGTGGACAGGAACACTGAAGCTTTCTTT. The rearrangement links TRBV29-1 to TRBJ1-1; D may be TRBD1 (6 bases). With 4 bases removed from V and 1 base from J, the gap between germline ends came to 7 bases. This CDR3 has 12 amino acids. Germline V gene sequence: CDR1 SQVTM, CDR2 ANQGSEA.

This clone was detected once. The rearrangement links TRBV5-4 to TRBJ1-1; the D is unclear. This CDR3 spans 13 amino acids. The ends were cut back, 2 bases at V and 11 bases at J, with 16 bases in the middle. The germline gives CDR1 SGHNT, CDR2 YYREEE (reference sequence). CDR3 nucleotides: TGTGCCAGCAGCTTCCCAGCAGACGGGTACGCTTTCTTT. It codes for CASSFPADGYAFF.

This clone was detected once. The chain is built from TRBV5-1 and TRBJ2-1; D is uncertain. Trimming took 3 bases from V and 6 from J, leaving 22 bases between them. There are 17 residues in the CDR3. The germline V gene has CDR1 SGHRS and CDR2 YFSETQ. The CDR3 nucleotides are TGCGCCAGCAGCTCCCCTGGTAGCCTCTTTCCCGGCAATGAGCAGTTCTTC. The encoded protein is CASSSPGSLFPGNEQFF.

The chain's CDR3 is CASSLNVDTQYF. CDR3 coding DNA: TGTGCCAGCAGTTTAAATGTGGATACGCAGTATTTT. The genes are TRBV28 and TRBJ2-3; no reliable D call. The CDR3 loop spans 12 amino acids. Germline CDR1 and CDR2: MDHEN and SYDVKM. Trimming cost V 2 bases and J 6 bases, with 6 bases left between them.

Details on this clone: Other DNA sequences within the sample encode an identical CDR3. V is TRBV5-1 and J is TRBJ2-5, with 7 bases lining up with TRBD1. Germline V CDR1 and CDR2: SGHRS, YFSETQ. The CDR3 length is 14 residues. With 4 bases clipped from V and 5 bases from J, the junction kept 8 bases outside the gene matches. The CDR3 protein is CASSPEGGWETQYF. CDR3 bases: TGCGCCAGCAGCCCGGAAGGGGGCTGGGAGACCCAGTACTTC.